This TCR beta chain was recorded in a study of blood T cell repertoires in COVID-19. Study-wide context: Donors in the United States, Italy and Spain gave samples during acute or convalescent COVID-19. PBMCs, B-cell-depleted T cells, or T cells provided the cDNA or gDNA that made up the material.

Per the original data handling: Scientists estimated how many nucleated cells there were by amplifying reference gene primers. Clones were read by immunoSEQ multiplex PCR, and TCRdb kept only the in-frame ones, dropping some. V and J calls and clone size follow that table, whereas D and trimming were derived from the DNA. This table holds more than 400,000 clones, 70% to 90% found once. The CDR3 consists of 16 residues. J was trimmed by 4 bases and V by 5 bases; bases with no gene match: 10. CDR1 is SGHVS and CDR2 is FNYEAQ in the germline V gene. This sequence originates from a human donor in a cohort sampled during active COVID-19. The sample was peripheral blood. V is TRBV7-6 and J is TRBJ2-3; 9 bases match TRBD2. The CDR3 sequence is CASSDGSAGGSDTQYF. The CDR3 region has the DNA TGTGCCAGCAGCGATGGTTCGGCGGGAGGGTCAGATACGCAGTATTTT.